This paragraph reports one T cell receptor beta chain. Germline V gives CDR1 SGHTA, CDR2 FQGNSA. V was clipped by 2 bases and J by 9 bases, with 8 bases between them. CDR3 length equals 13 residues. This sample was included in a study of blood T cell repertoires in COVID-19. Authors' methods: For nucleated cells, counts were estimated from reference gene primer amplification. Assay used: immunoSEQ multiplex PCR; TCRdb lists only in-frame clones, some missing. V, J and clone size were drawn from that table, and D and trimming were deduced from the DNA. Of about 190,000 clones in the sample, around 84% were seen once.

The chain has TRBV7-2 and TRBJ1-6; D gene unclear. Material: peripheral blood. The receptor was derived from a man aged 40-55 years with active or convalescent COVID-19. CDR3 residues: CASSLSEVSPLHF. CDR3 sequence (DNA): TGTGCCAGCAGCTTAAGTGAGGTTTCACCCCTCCACTTT. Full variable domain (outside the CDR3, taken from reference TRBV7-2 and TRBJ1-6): GAGVSQSPSNKVTEKGKDVELRCDPISGHTALYWYRQSLGQGLEFLIYFQGNSAPDKSGLPSDRFSAERTGGSVSTLTIQRTQQEDSAVYLCASSLSEVSPLHFGNGTRLTVT.